These 11 T cell receptor beta chains were all obtained from the same sample, sequenced in a study of T cell changes during pregnancy in multiple sclerosis. Some clones are missing from TCRdb's copy, which holds only in-frame ones; the method was immunoSEQ multiplex PCR. The sample has more than 90,000 clones; roughly 92% are singletons. This specimen consisted of peripheral blood, obtained in the third trimester of pregnancy. The receptors shown here come from a female donor with multiple sclerosis, enrolled in a pregnancy study.

CDR3 in DNA: TGTGCCTGGAGTGTAAGGGGGATAGCGGGGCAGCCCCAGCATTTT. This codes for CAWSVRGIAGQPQHF. The chain is built from TRBV30 and TRBJ1-5, with D maybe TRBD1 (6 bases). V was cut by 0 bases and J by 7 bases, with 16 bases left in between. There are 15 residues in the CDR3. Germline-derived CDR1 and CDR2 are GTSNPN and SVGIG (reference sequence). The variable domain in full, completed from reference TRBV30 and TRBJ1-5, reads SQTIHQWPATLVQPVGSPLSLECTVEGTSNPNLYWYRQAAGRGLQLLFYSVGIGQISSEVPQNLSASRPQDRQFILSSKKLLLSDSGFYLCAWSVRGIAGQPQHFGDGTRLSIL.

The chain employs TRBV19 and TRBJ2-4, with 8 bases aligning to TRBD2. CDR3 size: 15 residues. V shed 8 bases and J 6 bases; nucleotides not matched to a gene: 12. Germline loops: CDR1 LNHDA, CDR2 SQIVND (reference sequence). The CDR3 sequence is CASGTGGELRNIQYF. CDR3 nucleotides: TGTGCCAGTGGAACGGGGGGGGAACTTAGAAACATTCAGTACTTC.

The sample holds one count of this clone. As DNA, the CDR3 is TGTGCCGGCGGGCTTTTTAACACCGGGGAGCTGTTTTTT. Protein: CAGGLFNTGELFF. The chain is built from TRBV30 and TRBJ2-2, with D perhaps TRBD2 (5 bases). The CDR3 consists of 13 residues. V gave up 8 bases and J gave up 2 bases, with 12 bases separating them. Germline CDR1 GTSNPN, CDR2 SVGIG (reference sequence).

The chain combines TRBV30 with TRBJ2-6; D is uncertain. Germline CDR1 reads GTSNPN; CDR2 reads SVGIG (reference sequence). The germline V and J ends were trimmed by 2 bases and 4 bases, with 6 bases remaining between them. This CDR3 spans 13 amino acids. The CDR3 DNA is TGTGCCTGGAGTCTCGGGGGGGCCAACGTCCTGACTTTC. Translated, it gives CAWSLGGANVLTF.

The chain uses TRBV6-1 and TRBJ1-4, with D possibly TRBD1 on 5 matching bases. Germline values: CDR1 MNHNS, CDR2 SASEGT. V gave up 3 bases and J gave up 4 bases, with 9 bases separating them. The CDR3 is 14 residues long. In DNA, the CDR3 is TGTGCCAGCAGTGAGCAAGGGGTTAATGAAAAACTGTTTTTT. Translated, it gives CASSEQGVNEKLFF.

This chain links TRBV30 with TRBJ1-2; 11 nucleotides agree with TRBD1. V shed 2 bases, J shed 5 bases, and the junction held 4 bases outside the gene matches. The CDR3 extends over 14 amino acids. Germline V gene data show CDR1 as GTSNPN and CDR2 as SVGIG (reference sequence). The CDR3 sequence is CAWSLGQGAYGYTF. As DNA, the CDR3 is TGTGCCTGGAGTCTCGGACAGGGGGCTTATGGCTACACCTTC.

The CDR3 loop reads CASSLRHDNSPLHF. In nucleotides, the CDR3 is TGTGCCAGCAGCTTAAGACACGATAATTCACCCCTCCACTTT. The V call is TRBV7-2, the J call TRBJ1-6; no clear D. The CDR3 contains 14 residues. V was trimmed by 2 bases and J by 5 bases, leaving 7 bases between them. Per the germline V gene, CDR1 is SGHTA and CDR2 is FQGNSA.

The V gene is TRBV7-8, the J gene TRBJ2-3, with D maybe TRBD2 (7 bases). The CDR3 is 16 amino acids. V shed 5 bases and J shed 0 bases, with 15 bases lying between them. CDR1 is SGHVS, CDR2 FQNEAQ, per germline. The CDR3 DNA sequence: TGTGCCAGCAGCCACAGCGGGACAACTAGCACAGATACGCAGTATTTT. This gives the protein CASSHSGTTSTDTQYF. Full variable domain (remainder filled in from reference TRBV7-8 and TRBJ2-3): GAGVSQSPRYKVAKRGQDVALRCDPISGHVSLFWYQQALGQGPEFLTYFQNEAQLDKSGLPSDRFFAERPEGSVSTLKIQRTQQEDSAVYLCASSHSGTTSTDTQYFGPGTRLTVL.

The chain uses TRBV5-4 and TRBJ1-1, with D tentatively TRBD1 (6 bases). This CDR3 comprises 15 residues. The V end was cut by 0 bases, the J end by 0 bases, with 9 bases between. Germline values: CDR1 SGHNT, CDR2 YYREEE (reference sequence). DNA of the CDR3: TGTGCCAGCAGCTTGGCAGGGACAATGAACACTGAAGCTTTCTTT. Protein sequence: CASSLAGTMNTEAFF.

The rearrangement links TRBV5-1 to TRBJ1-2; D not certain. Germline CDR1 reads SGHRS; CDR2 reads YFSETQ. The CDR3 contains 12 residues. The V end was cut by 7 bases, the J end by 8 bases, with 15 bases between. CDR3 DNA: TGCGCCAGCGGGAGTACATCGGGCGGCTACACCTTC. This sequence encodes CASGSTSGGYTF.

This clone has only one observation. The V call is TRBV6-6, the J call TRBJ2-7; the D gene is possibly TRBD2 (6 bases). CDR3 length: 14 amino acids. V was trimmed by 6 bases and J by 1 base, leaving 13 bases between them. Germline CDR1 and CDR2: MNHNY and SVGAGI (reference sequence). CDR3 loop: CASSSPRESYEQYF. The CDR3 DNA reads TGTGCCAGCAGCTCTCCCCGGGAGTCCTACGAGCAGTACTTC.